This record looks at one T cell receptor (beta chain) sequence and its context. Antigen specificity is unknown. This record belongs to a study of PD-L1 blockade in urothelial cancer. Study-level background: Anywhere from 0 to 3 prior chemotherapy regimens had been received by patients. T cells numbered a median of roughly 150,000 in the blood samples.

General study findings and limits: Below-median pretreatment blood TCR clonality predicted better survival.

Assay: immunoSEQ multiplex PCR; the TCRdb copy retains only in-frame clones and omits some. The table includes roughly 24,000 clones, 65% to 90% detected once. Germline-derived CDR1 and CDR2 are SNHLY and FYNNEI. The CDR3 contains 14 residues. Trimming took 3 bases from V and 4 from J, leaving 10 bases between them. The chain is built from TRBV2 and TRBJ2-1, with D unresolved. This receptor was obtained from a man in his fifties or sixties with urothelial cancer. The sample consisted of PBMCs, taken around atezolizumab (anti-PD-L1) treatment. CDR3 in amino acids: CASSDLLLYNEQFF. The DNA for the CDR3 is TGTGCCAGCAGTGATCTTCTCCTGTACAATGAGCAGTTCTTC.